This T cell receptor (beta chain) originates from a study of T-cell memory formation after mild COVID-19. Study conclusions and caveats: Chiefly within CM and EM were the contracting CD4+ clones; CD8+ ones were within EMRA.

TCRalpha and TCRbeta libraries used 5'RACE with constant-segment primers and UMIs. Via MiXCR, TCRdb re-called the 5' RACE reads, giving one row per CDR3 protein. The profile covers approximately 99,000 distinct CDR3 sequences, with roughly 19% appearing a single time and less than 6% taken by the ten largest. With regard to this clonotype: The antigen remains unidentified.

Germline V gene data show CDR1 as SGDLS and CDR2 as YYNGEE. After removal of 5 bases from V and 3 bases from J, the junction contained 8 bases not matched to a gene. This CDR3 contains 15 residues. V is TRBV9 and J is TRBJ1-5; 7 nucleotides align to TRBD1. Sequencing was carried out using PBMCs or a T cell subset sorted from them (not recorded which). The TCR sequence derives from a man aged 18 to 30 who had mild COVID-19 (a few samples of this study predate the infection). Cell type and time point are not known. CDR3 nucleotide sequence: TGTGCCAGCAGTTCAGGGACAGTCGACAATCAGCCCCAGCATTTT. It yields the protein CASSSGTVDNQPQHF.